Included here is one T cell receptor beta chain sequence, with context. Antigen: not known. This sample is drawn from a study of cytomegalovirus exposure and HLA in healthy donors. Germline trimming cut 4 bases from V and 5 bases from J; bases unmatched to any gene: 9. The CDR3 is made up of 15 amino acids. CDR1 is GTSNPN and CDR2 is SVGIG in the germline V gene (reference sequence). Overall study findings and caveats: What was likely a sequencing artifact was a cluster of highly shared sequence variants. It was reportedly the case that the classifier diagnosed cytomegalovirus status with high specificity and sensitivity. Most subjects had HLA-A and HLA-B alleles reportedly predicted accurately by TCR beta sequences. In an earlier analysis, productive rearrangement rates for most beta V segments clustered near 87% or 30%.

The PCR contained 60 Vbeta and 13 Jbeta primers. TCRdb keeps only in-frame clones here, not all; method: immunoSEQ multiplex PCR. The sample records about 130,000 clones, 82% being singletons. This receptor was identified in a boy between 10 and 17 years old in good health and CMV-seronegative. The source material was PBMCs. The chain recombines TRBV30 with TRBJ2-5; 11 nucleotides align to TRBD2. CDR3 region: CAWTPLAGGRETQYF. The CDR3 DNA reads TGTGCCTGGACGCCCCTAGCGGGAGGTAGGGAGACCCAGTACTTC.